The clone carrying this T cell receptor beta chain has at least ten counts. Losses at the gene ends were 0 bases for V and 8 bases for J; bases not matched to a gene: 3. The CDR3 runs to 15 residues. CDR1 is KGHSH and CDR2 is LQKENI in the germline V gene. These data belong to a study of T cells in Graves' hyperthyroidism and ophthalmopathy. Amplified regions were TCR beta CDR3 sequences from RNA transcripts. During a first-round RT-PCR of the TCR CDR3, the HTBI primer set was used. TCRdb redid the calling of the multiplex PCR reads with MiXCR, one entry per CDR3 protein. The repertoire includes around 530,000 distinct CDR3 sequences, roughly 17% of them detected once, and about 16% sits in the top ten. The study excluded patients with uncontrolled infection, other autoimmune disease, pregnancy or lactation. Fresh 10 ml peripheral blood yielded PBMCs.

Input material: blood. The clonotype was recovered from a woman under 30 with Graves' ophthalmopathy. The rearrangement joins TRBV18 to TRBJ1-4, with 10 bases aligning to TRBD1. The CDR3 region is CASSPPSGQGEKLFF. The CDR3 nucleotides read TGTGCCAGCTCACCACCGTCGGGACAGGGGGAAAAACTGTTTTTT.